The clone carrying this TCR beta chain was observed at least ten times. Germline CDR1 DFQATT, CDR2 SNEGSKA (reference sequence). This CDR3 region has 14 residues. V dropped 4 bases and J dropped 9 bases, with 19 bases sitting between them. The entry originates in a study of T cells of healthy individuals. TCRdb called the 5' RACE reads again in MiXCR, with one record for every CDR3 protein. The profile shows 95,000 to 100,000 distinct CDR3 sequences, roughly a sixth of them singletons. The chain links TRBV20-1 to TRBJ2-1, with a tentative D call TRBD2 (6 bases). This receptor was obtained from a human donor in good health. The CDR3, as DNA: TGCAGTGCTATTCAGTCCCCGGGGGTATTTGAGCAGTTCTTC. Residues: CSAIQSPGVFEQFF.